The sequence of this T cell receptor (beta chain) was determined in a study of yellow fever vaccine responses in identical twins. TCRdb reprocessed the RT-PCR reads with MiXCR, giving one entry per CDR3 protein. Counted here are about 23,000 distinct CDR3 sequences, more than 60% occurring once; the ten biggest clones make up more than 4.5%. The sample in question was T cells from blood (PBMCs), unsorted or a sorted subset (not recorded which), obtained before or after yellow fever vaccination (not recorded which). The source is a woman between 18 and 29 years old who received the yellow fever vaccine.

DNA of the CDR3: TGCAGTGCTAGAGTGACTAGCGGGAGTAACGAGCAGTACTTC. It codes for CSARVTSGSNEQYF. The chain links TRBV20-1 to TRBJ2-7, with 12 bases fitting TRBD2. V dropped 1 base and J dropped 5; count of bases not matched to a gene: 3. CDR1 is DFQATT and CDR2 is SNEGSKA in the germline V gene (reference sequence). The length of the CDR3 is 14 residues.